This TCR beta chain was sequenced during a study of cytomegalovirus exposure and HLA in healthy donors. Healthy bone marrow donors supplied every sample. Study-level findings and limits: Analyzed later, association rates of TCRs varied across HLA loci, with DRB1 most and HLA-C fewest. Available immune exposure information was restricted to CMV serostatus only. According to the study, around 160 TCR beta chains were cytomegalovirus-associated.

Details on this clone: Antigen unknown.

Per germline, CDR1 MGHRA and CDR2 YSYEKL. The V end lost 3 bases, the J end lost 2 bases, and 14 bases lay between the germline ends. CDR3 length: 15 residues. PCR involved 60 Vbeta and 13 Jbeta primers. Method: immunoSEQ multiplex PCR; TCRdb's copy keeps in-frame clones and lacks some. This table holds some 180,000 clones, 60% to 80% found once. The sequencing input was PBMCs. The chain has TRBV4-1 and TRBJ2-7; possible D gene TRBD1, 6 bases. This TCR derives from a woman aged 30 to 39 in good health and CMV-seronegative. The CDR3 nucleotides read TGCGCCAGCAGCCAGGGGGCGGACAGAACCTACGAGCAGTACTTC. It is translated as CASSQGADRTYEQYF.